The rows below give T cell receptor beta chains drawn from one sample of a study of T cell changes during pregnancy in multiple sclerosis. The repertoire was sequenced with immunoSEQ multiplex PCR; TCRdb's copy has only in-frame clones and lacks some. The sample has some 70,000 clones, around 92% seen once; the top ten hold approximately 3%. The sequences come from CD8+ T cells from peripheral blood mononuclear cells, collected in the third trimester of pregnancy. The receptors were gathered from a female donor in good health, enrolled as a control in a pregnancy study. CDR3s include the opening cysteine and the closing phenylalanine or tryptophan. Each record gives: clone size, V gene, J gene, CDR3 protein. Size values are once, few and many counts, or a class for expanded clones, and some rows have none.

NA	TRBV7-9	TRBJ1-1	CASSRSNTEAFF
once	TRBV7-3	TRBJ1-2	CASSSGTNYGYTF
NA	TRBV9	TRBJ2-2	CASSAGRLAGGPAGELFF
once	TRBV15	TRBJ2-7	CATSRVGLAGAYEQYF
once	TRBV5-6	TRBJ1-2	CASSLAGSDGYTF
NA	TRBV27	TRBJ2-5	CASSPGTVQETQYF
NA	TRBV29-1	TRBJ1-1	CSVGGEGTFFLNTEAFF
NA	TRBV6-1	TRBJ2-1	CASATGISYNEQFF
NA	TRBV19	TRBJ2-1	CASTSGSGNEQFF
NA	TRBV27	TRBJ2-7	CASTDSHYEQYF
NA	TRBV30	TRBJ1-2	CAWEPAGHDYGYTF
NA	TRBV5-1	TRBJ1-4	CASSLGDREGEKLFF
NA	TRBV7-3	TRBJ2-7	CASSLDRGYEQYF
NA	TRBV14	TRBJ2-7	CASSPTTGDEQYF
NA	TRBV19	TRBJ1-5	CASSPPPRGGGNQPQHF
NA	TRBV9	TRBJ2-1	CASSVYETGTYNEQFF
NA	TRBV5-5	TRBJ1-1	CASSLGLGGALTEAFF
once	TRBV5-1	TRBJ1-1	CASSLAAGAEAFF
NA	TRBV29-1	TRBJ1-2	CSVEQGANYGYTF
NA	TRBV7-9	TRBJ2-1	CASSERQGDEQFF
NA	TRBV27	TRBJ2-7	CASSLVGKEQYF
NA	TRBV2	TRBJ1-5	CASSEPDSKVDQPQHF
NA	TRBV6-5	TRBJ2-1	CASSYGQGGYEQFF
NA	TRBV30	TRBJ2-2	CAWSTTGFGELFF
NA	TRBV5-6	TRBJ2-7	CASSLGSLRSSYEQYF
once	TRBV7-9	TRBJ1-2	CASSTTGSPNYGYTF
NA	TRBV2	TRBJ1-1	CATQGNTEAFF
NA	TRBV9	TRBJ1-1	CASSVVAGGGSEAFF
NA	TRBV6-1	TRBJ2-7	CASSASGGAPYEQYF
NA	TRBV27	TRBJ1-2	CASSLGAFQYGYTF
once	TRBV6-5	TRBJ2-7	CASRPGYSYEQYF
NA	TRBV27	TRBJ2-7	CASSLGTGSYEQYF
NA	TRBV30	TRBJ1-3	CAWSVGGPGNTIYF
NA	TRBV6-5	TRBJ1-1	CASSYWRGSNTEAFF
NA	TRBV10-3	TRBJ2-7	CAISFDRNTYEQYF
NA	TRBV7-9	TRBJ1-2	CATAGGDGYTF
NA	TRBV10-3	TRBJ2-7	CATSAGGPYEQYF
NA	TRBV27	TRBJ2-1	CASSLTGGYNEQFF
NA	TRBV5-1	TRBJ1-1	CASSLSRGKEAFF
NA	TRBV11-2	TRBJ2-3	CASSSSPVSGTDTQYF
NA	TRBV5-3	TRBJ2-7	CARSTRLAGGPPSSYEQYF
NA	TRBV5-4	TRBJ2-7	CASSLEQGAYEQYF
NA	TRBV7-3	TRBJ1-1	CASSLNQGAHTEAFF
once	TRBV30	TRBJ2-3	CAWSEAQRGGATQYF
NA	TRBV4-3	TRBJ1-2	CASSRTGEESYGYTF
NA	TRBV6-5	TRBJ2-3	CASSSGLASDTQYF